The 27 T cell receptor beta chains listed next were all sequenced from one sample in a study of cytomegalovirus exposure and HLA in healthy donors. 13 Jbeta primers and 60 Vbeta primers were used for the PCR. Sequenced by immunoSEQ multiplex PCR; TCRdb stores in-frame clones only, minus some. This table has about 120,000 clones, about 80% appearing once. Material: PBMCs. The receptors derive from a woman aged 18-29 years in good health and CMV-seronegative.

This clone was seen only a few times. The chain combines TRBV5-1 with TRBJ1-1, with TRBD1 matching 8 bases. Germline CDR1 and CDR2: SGHRS and YFSETQ. After removal of 3 bases from V and 2 bases from J, the junction contained 6 bases not matched to a gene. The CDR3 consists of 15 residues. This CDR3 reads CASSSGQGLNTEAFF. The CDR3, as DNA: TGCGCCAGCAGCTCCGGACAGGGACTTAACACTGAAGCTTTCTTT.

The chain carries TRBV6-6 and TRBJ2-2; 8 bases are shared with TRBD1. Germline V lookup: CDR1 MNHNY, CDR2 SVGAGI (reference sequence). The CDR3 consists of 15 residues. V lost 8 bases, J lost 1 base, and 6 bases stayed unmatched. The CDR3 here is CASRFGQGNTGELFF. The CDR3 region has the DNA TGTGCCAGCCGATTCGGACAGGGGAACACCGGGGAGCTGTTTTTT.

CDR3 loop: CASSRQGVDSPLHF. The CDR3 bases are TGTGCCAGCAGCCGACAGGGGGTTGATTCACCCCTCCACTTT. This sequence joins TRBV7-9 and TRBJ1-6, with TRBD1 matching 9 bases. Trimming cost V 5 bases and J 8 bases; bases outside gene matches: 4. This CDR3 comprises 14 residues. The germline gives CDR1 SEHNR, CDR2 FQNEAQ (reference sequence).

This clone came up a few times. The J gene is TRBJ1-4, the V gene TRBV6-5; 12 bases match TRBD1. Germline values: CDR1 MNHEY, CDR2 SVGAGI. V was clipped by 0 bases and J by 13 bases; unmatched bases: 6. The CDR3 is made up of 15 amino acids. CDR3 nucleotide sequence: TGTGCCAGCAGTTACTCGGGGACAGGGGGCAGGGCACTGTTTTTT. It codes for CASSYSGTGGRALFF.

V and J are TRBV29-1 and TRBJ2-7, with D maybe TRBD1 (6 bases). This CDR3 has 14 amino acids. Germline CDR1 reads SQVTM; CDR2 reads ANQGSEA. V dropped 6 bases and J dropped 0 bases, with 15 bases sitting between them. CDR3 DNA: TGCAGCGTCACTACAGGGATTCGCTCCTACGAGCAGTACTTC. It is translated as CSVTTGIRSYEQYF.

The chain combines TRBV6-1 with TRBJ2-1, with a tentative D call TRBD1 (6 bases). The length of the CDR3 is 15 residues. CDR1 is MNHNS and CDR2 is SASEGT in the germline V gene. With 5 bases removed from V and 3 bases from J, the gap between germline ends came to 14 bases. For the CDR3, the DNA is TGTGCCAGCAGTAGTACAGGGACCCTCTACAATGAGCAGTTCTTC. Translation: CASSSTGTLYNEQFF.

The chain links TRBV29-1 to TRBJ2-5; 8 bases fit TRBD1. The DNA end lines up better with TRBJ2-7; the J call may be wrong. The V gene's germline CDR1 is SQVTM and CDR2 ANQGSEA. CDR3 length: 12 amino acids. Written as DNA, the CDR3 is TGCAGCGTTGGTCAGGGGGCGGTCGAGCAGTACTTC. It encodes CSVGQGAVEQYF.

The chain carries TRBV25-1 and TRBJ1-1, with D perhaps TRBD1 (5 bases). The germline V and J ends were trimmed by 3 bases and 4 bases, with 15 bases remaining between them. The germline gives CDR1 MGHDK, CDR2 SYGVNS. The CDR3 runs to 15 residues. CDR3 in amino acids: CASSESQGGRTEAFF. The CDR3 DNA sequence: TGTGCCAGCAGTGAGTCCCAGGGAGGTCGCACTGAAGCTTTCTTT.

The rearrangement uses TRBV4-2 and TRBJ1-5; D ambiguous. CDR1 and CDR2 from the germline V gene are LGHNA and YNFKEQ. Trimming stripped 0 bases from V and 2 bases from J, with 11 bases between. The CDR3 contains 16 residues. The CDR3 reads CASSQDVRGGNQPQHF. As DNA, the CDR3 is TGTGCCAGCAGCCAAGATGTTCGGGGAGGCAATCAGCCCCAGCATTTT.

The CDR3 sequence is CATYRYNEQFF. The CDR3 DNA is TGTGCCACCTACCGATACAATGAGCAGTTCTTC. The chain is built from TRBV27 and TRBJ2-1; D unclear. V was cut by 10 bases and J by 4 bases, with 8 bases left in between. This CDR3 is 11 amino acids long. CDR1 is MNHEY, CDR2 SMNVEV, per germline (reference sequence).

The rearrangement links TRBV6-5 to TRBJ1-1; maybe TRBD1 (5 bases). With 7 bases removed from V and 6 bases from J, the gap between germline ends came to 18 bases. CDR1 is MNHEY and CDR2 is SVGAGI in the germline V gene. The CDR3 consists of 14 residues. This CDR3 is CASNTQGGVSEAFF. CDR3 DNA sequence: TGTGCCAGCAATACCCAGGGTGGGGTCTCTGAAGCTTTCTTT.

V gene TRBV27 combines with J gene TRBJ2-5, with 8 positions matching TRBD1. The junction had 3 bases not matched to a gene; V was cut back by 6 bases and J by 3 bases. This CDR3 has 13 amino acids. Germline values: CDR1 MNHEY, CDR2 SMNVEV (reference sequence). The CDR3 sequence: CASSSTGEETQYF. Here the CDR3 DNA reads TGTGCCAGCAGCTCGACAGGGGAAGAGACCCAGTACTTC.

CDR3 protein: CASSLNFASGVDETQYF. For the CDR3, the DNA is TGTGCCAGCAGCTTGAACTTCGCTTCGGGAGTAGATGAGACCCAGTACTTC. V usage is TRBV11-2 and J usage is TRBJ2-5; D may be TRBD2 (6 bases). Germline V CDR1 and CDR2: SGHAT, FQNNGV. This CDR3 region has 17 residues. V was trimmed by 3 bases and J by 5 bases, leaving 22 bases between them.

This rearrangement joins TRBV10-3 to TRBJ1-3; no reliable D call. The CDR3 has 14 residues. Germline lookup yields CDR1 ENHRY and CDR2 SYGVKD. V was clipped by 2 bases and J by 0 bases, with 5 bases between them. The CDR3 protein is CAISEAYSGNTIYF. The CDR3 DNA reads TGTGCCATCAGTGAGGCCTACTCTGGAAACACCATATATTTT.

The chain links TRBV6-1 to TRBJ1-2, with 11 bases fitting TRBD1. Germline CDR1 MNHNS, CDR2 SASEGT. Trimming cost V 2 bases and J 3 bases; bases outside gene matches: 11. The CDR3 length is 18 residues. CDR3 sequence: CASSESPGGQGAYYGYTF. The CDR3 DNA reads as TGTGCCAGCAGTGAATCGCCCGGAGGACAGGGGGCTTACTATGGCTACACCTTC.

The genes are TRBV29-1 and TRBJ1-2, with a tentative D call TRBD1 (5 bases). This CDR3 has 8 residues. V lost 7 bases and J 12 bases, leaving 9 bases between the germline ends. Germline V gene sequence: CDR1 SQVTM, CDR2 ANQGSEA. CDR3 in DNA: TGCAGCGCACAGGATGACACCTTC. It yields the protein CSAQDDTF.

This chain uses TRBV9 with TRBJ1-2, with a possible D match to TRBD1 (6 bases). Per the germline V gene, CDR1 is SGDLS and CDR2 is YYNGEE. CDR3 length: 15 residues. V dropped 0 bases and J dropped 9 bases, with 18 bases sitting between them. As DNA, the CDR3 is TGTGCCAGCAGCGTAGATGTCGCCAGGGGAGTAAGCTACACCTTC. As protein: CASSVDVARGVSYTF.

The chain joins TRBV6-1 to TRBJ2-2; D is possibly TRBD2 (6 bases). The length of the CDR3 is 16 residues. Germline values: CDR1 MNHNS, CDR2 SASEGT. Trimming stripped 1 base from V and 6 bases from J, with 15 bases between. CDR3 region: CASSEGSGDSPGELFF. The DNA for the CDR3 is TGTGCCAGCAGTGAAGGGTCGGGAGACAGTCCCGGGGAGCTGTTTTTT.

The gene calls are TRBV6-1 and TRBJ2-7; 7 bases fit TRBD1. The CDR3 sequence is 17 residues long. V was pared by 2 bases and J by 5 bases, with 15 bases of the junction left unmatched. Germline-derived CDR1 and CDR2 are MNHNS and SASEGT. The CDR3 bases are TGTGCCAGCAGTGAACGACACCATCCCGGGACAGAGAACGAGCAGTACTTC. Its protein product is CASSERHHPGTENEQYF.

This clone showed up just a few times. The V gene is TRBV27, the J gene TRBJ2-7, with TRBD2 identical over 11 bases. The ends lost 4 bases at V and 3 bases at J; junction bases unmatched: 17. CDR1 MNHEY and CDR2 SMNVEV come from the germline V gene (reference sequence). This CDR3 contains 19 residues. The CDR3: CASSSLFMTSGDNHYEQYF. DNA of the CDR3: TGTGCCAGCAGTTCCCTATTTATGACTAGCGGGGACAATCACTACGAGCAGTACTTC.

The CDR3 DNA is TGTGCCAGCAGCTCGACAGGGGTGAATTCACCCCTCCACTTT. Its translation is CASSSTGVNSPLHF. V and J are TRBV5-4 and TRBJ1-6; 8 bases are shared with TRBD1. The CDR3 sequence is 14 residues long. CDR1 and CDR2 (germline): SGHNT, YYREEE (reference sequence). Trimming took 3 bases from V and 7 from J; bases not matched to a gene: 3.

The V gene is TRBV18, the J gene TRBJ1-2, with 7 positions matching TRBD1. This CDR3 contains 13 residues. The germline V gene encodes CDR1 KGHSH and CDR2 LQKENI. Trimming cost V 3 bases and J 7 bases; bases outside gene matches: 5. The CDR3 region has the DNA TGTGCCAGCTCACCCCTAGGACAGGTTGGCTACACCTTC. Amino acid sequence: CASSPLGQVGYTF.

In DNA form, the CDR3 reads TGTGCCAGCTCAGGAGGGAGCTCCTACAATGAGCAGTTCTTC. It specifies CASSGGSSYNEQFF. The chain carries TRBV18 and TRBJ2-1; TRBD2 is a possible D gene (6 bases). The CDR3 extends over 14 amino acids. V shed 5 bases and J shed 0 bases, with 8 bases lying between them. Germline V gene data show CDR1 as KGHSH and CDR2 as LQKENI. The full variable domain, rest sourced from reference TRBV18 and TRBJ2-1, is NAGVMQNPRHLVRRRGQEARLRCSPMKGHSHVYWYRQLPEEGLKFMVYLQKENIIDESGMPKERFSAEFPKEGPSILRIQQVVRGDSAAYFCASSGGSSYNEQFFGPGTRLTVL.

The chain is built from TRBV5-3 and TRBJ1-1, with a weak D call TRBD1 (6 bases). TRBV5-3 is reported as an ORF; its role is uncertain. V lost 0 bases and J lost 2, with 14 bases in between. The CDR3 loop spans 16 amino acids. CDR3 amino acids: CARSLGGGAENTEAFF. The CDR3 DNA reads as TGTGCCAGAAGCTTGGGGGGGGGCGCAGAAAACACTGAAGCTTTCTTT.

This chain links TRBV29-1 with TRBJ1-2; D unresolved. The CDR3 has 11 residues. Deletions cut 7 bases from V and 2 bases from J, with 8 bases between. From germline, CDR1 is SQVTM and CDR2 ANQGSEA. The CDR3: CSAIENYGYTF. In DNA form, the CDR3 reads TGCAGCGCGATAGAAAACTATGGCTACACCTTC.

The CDR3 reads CASSLSGGNEQFF. The CDR3 region has the DNA TGTGCCAGCAGCTTAAGCGGGGGGAATGAGCAGTTCTTC. The chain carries TRBV7-3 and TRBJ2-1, with 8 nucleotides matching TRBD2. The J segment lost 7 bases and the V segment lost 1 base, leaving 0 bases of the junction unmatched. CDR3 length: 13 amino acids. CDR1 is SGHTA and CDR2 is FQGTGA in the germline V gene.

This clone was seen a single time. The junction shows a germline mismatch at one end, possibly a read error. The chain combines TRBV7-7 with TRBJ2-2; D not certain. Germline-derived CDR1 and CDR2 are SSHAT and FNYEAQ (reference sequence). CDR3 length equals 13 residues. CDR3 residues: CASSSYPPGELFF. DNA of the CDR3: TGTGCTAGCAGCTCCTACCCTCCCGGGGAGCTGTTTTTT.